This T cell receptor (beta chain) was sequenced for a study of T-cell memory formation after mild COVID-19. A single record per CDR3 protein comes from TCRdb applying MiXCR to the 5' RACE reads. Of 540,000 or so distinct CDR3 sequences in the sample, roughly 22% were seen once. CDR3 length: 14 amino acids. Trimming removed 7 bases from V and 2 bases from J; junction bases left unmatched: 8. Looked up from germline, CDR1 is MNHEY and CDR2 is SVGEGT. This clonotype turned up a few times. The TCR originated in an adult woman who had mild COVID-19 (a few samples of this study predate the infection). Cell type and time point are not known. The specimen sequenced was PBMCs or a T cell subset sorted from them (not recorded which). The rearrangement uses TRBV6-2 or TRBV6-3 and TRBJ2-7; 7 positions agree with TRBD1. The CDR3 here is CASTEGAKTYEQYF. The CDR3 DNA reads as TGTGCCAGCACCGAGGGGGCTAAAACCTACGAGCAGTACTTC.